This TCR beta chain was observed in a study of post-analysis software for immune sequencing data. Study-level points and caveats: Normalized Chao1 diversity in multiple sclerosis patients fell significantly below that of controls. When patients were compared with controls, about five TRBV segments were more frequent, TRBV5-6, TRBV5-1 and TRBV20-1 among them.

The CDR3 loop spans 16 amino acids. V gave up 4 bases and J gave up 0 bases, with 13 bases separating them. From germline, CDR1 is PRHDT and CDR2 FYEKMQ (reference sequence). Unique molecular identifiers tagged the TCR beta cDNA libraries. TCRdb re-called the PCR reads through MiXCR, storing one row per CDR3 protein. The sample lists approximately 630,000 distinct CDR3 sequences; roughly three fifths were seen once. With regard to this clonotype: Its specificity is unknown.

The genes are TRBV13 and TRBJ2-1, with D perhaps TRBD2 (6 bases). This TCR came from a girl between 2 and 10 years old with multiple sclerosis. Input material: blood. CDR3 nucleotides: TGTGCCAGCAGCTCGCTGGGGGGAAGCTCCTACAATGAGCAGTTCTTC. Translation: CASSSLGGSSYNEQFF.